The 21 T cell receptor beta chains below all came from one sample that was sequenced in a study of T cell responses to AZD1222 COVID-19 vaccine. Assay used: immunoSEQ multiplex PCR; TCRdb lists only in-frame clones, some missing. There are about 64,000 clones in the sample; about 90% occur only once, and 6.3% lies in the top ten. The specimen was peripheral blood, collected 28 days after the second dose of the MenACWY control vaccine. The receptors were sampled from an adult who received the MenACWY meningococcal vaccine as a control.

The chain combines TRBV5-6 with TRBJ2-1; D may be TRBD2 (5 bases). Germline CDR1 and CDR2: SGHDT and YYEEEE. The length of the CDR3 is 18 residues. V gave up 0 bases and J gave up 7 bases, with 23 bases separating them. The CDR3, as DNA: TGTGCCAGCAGCTTGGCCCATGTGAAGGCCTTACCGGGGAATGAGCAGTTCTTC. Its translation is CASSLAHVKALPGNEQFF.

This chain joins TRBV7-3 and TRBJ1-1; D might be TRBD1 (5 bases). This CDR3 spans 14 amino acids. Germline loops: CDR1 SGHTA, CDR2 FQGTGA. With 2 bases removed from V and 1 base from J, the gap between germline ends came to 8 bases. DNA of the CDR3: TGTGCCAGCAGCTTAGGTGGGGGGAACACTGAAGCTTTCTTT. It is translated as CASSLGGGNTEAFF.

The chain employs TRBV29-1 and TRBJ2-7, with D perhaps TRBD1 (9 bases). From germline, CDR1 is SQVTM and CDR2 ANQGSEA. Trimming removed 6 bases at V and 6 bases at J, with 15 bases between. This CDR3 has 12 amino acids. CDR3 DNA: TGCAGCGTAGGACAGGGGACTAGCGAGCAGTACTTC. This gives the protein CSVGQGTSEQYF.

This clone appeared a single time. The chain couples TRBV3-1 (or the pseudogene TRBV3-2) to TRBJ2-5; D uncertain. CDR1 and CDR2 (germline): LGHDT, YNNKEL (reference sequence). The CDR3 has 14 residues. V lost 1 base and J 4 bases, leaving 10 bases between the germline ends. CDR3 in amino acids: CASSQVRPLETQYF. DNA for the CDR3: TGTGCCAGCAGCCAAGTGAGACCCCTAGAGACCCAGTACTTC.

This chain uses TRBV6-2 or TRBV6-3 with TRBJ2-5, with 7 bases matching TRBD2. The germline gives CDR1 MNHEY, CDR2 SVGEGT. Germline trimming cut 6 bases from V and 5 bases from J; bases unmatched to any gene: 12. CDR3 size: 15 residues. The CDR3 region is CASSRTSGGGETQYF. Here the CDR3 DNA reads TGTGCCAGCAGCCGAACCTCTGGGGGGGGTGAGACCCAGTACTTC.

The DNA of the CDR3 is TGTGCCTGGGGGGCCTGGAGCTCCTACGAGCAGTACTTC. Translated, it gives CAWGAWSSYEQYF. This chain links TRBV30 with TRBJ2-7; D perhaps matches TRBD1 (5 bases). V was clipped by 5 bases and J by 0 bases, with 11 bases between them. Germline CDR1 GTSNPN, CDR2 SVGIG (reference sequence). CDR3 length: 13 residues.

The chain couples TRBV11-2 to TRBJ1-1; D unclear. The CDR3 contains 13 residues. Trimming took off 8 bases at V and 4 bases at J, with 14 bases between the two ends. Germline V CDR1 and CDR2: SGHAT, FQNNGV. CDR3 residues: CASARSQRTEAFF. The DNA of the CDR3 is TGTGCCAGCGCCCGAAGTCAGCGCACTGAAGCTTTCTTT.

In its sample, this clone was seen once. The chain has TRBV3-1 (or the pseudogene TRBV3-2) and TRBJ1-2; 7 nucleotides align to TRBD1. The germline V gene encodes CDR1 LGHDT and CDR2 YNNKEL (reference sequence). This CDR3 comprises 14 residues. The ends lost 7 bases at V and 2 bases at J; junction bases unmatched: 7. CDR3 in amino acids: CASTPRDSNYGYTF. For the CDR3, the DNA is TGTGCCAGCACCCCACGGGACAGCAACTATGGCTACACCTTC.

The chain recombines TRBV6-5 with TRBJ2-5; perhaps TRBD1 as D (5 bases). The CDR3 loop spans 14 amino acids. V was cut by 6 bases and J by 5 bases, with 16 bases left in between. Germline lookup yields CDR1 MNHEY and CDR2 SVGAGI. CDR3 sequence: CASSQAGFGETQYF. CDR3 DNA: TGTGCCAGCAGCCAAGCAGGGTTCGGGGAGACCCAGTACTTC.

The CDR3 coding sequence is TGCGCCAGCTCGGTTCGACAGGGGATATCCTACGAGCAGTACTTC. Translating it yields CASSVRQGISYEQYF. The chain is built from TRBV10-1 and TRBJ2-7; TRBD1 agrees at 8 bases. Per the germline V gene, CDR1 is WNHNN and CDR2 is SYGVQD (reference sequence). The CDR3 has 15 residues. V lost 8 bases to trimming and J lost 1 base; unmatched junction nucleotides: 10.

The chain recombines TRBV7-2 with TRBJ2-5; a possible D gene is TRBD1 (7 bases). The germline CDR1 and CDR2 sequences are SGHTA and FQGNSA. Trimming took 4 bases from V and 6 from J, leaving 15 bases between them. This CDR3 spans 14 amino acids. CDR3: CASSYTEGAKTQYF. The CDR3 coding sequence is TGTGCCAGCAGCTACACGGAGGGGGCAAAGACCCAGTACTTC.

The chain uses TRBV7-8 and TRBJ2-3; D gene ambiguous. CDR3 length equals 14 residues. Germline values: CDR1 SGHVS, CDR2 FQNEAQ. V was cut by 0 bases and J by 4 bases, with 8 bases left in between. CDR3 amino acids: CASSLAPGADTQYF. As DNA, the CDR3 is TGTGCCAGCAGCTTAGCGCCCGGCGCAGATACGCAGTATTTT.

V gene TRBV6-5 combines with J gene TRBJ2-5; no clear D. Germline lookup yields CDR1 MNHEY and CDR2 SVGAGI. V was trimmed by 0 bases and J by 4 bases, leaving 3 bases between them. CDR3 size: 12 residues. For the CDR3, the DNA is TGTGCCAGCAGTTACTCCGGAGAGACCCAGTACTTC. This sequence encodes CASSYSGETQYF.

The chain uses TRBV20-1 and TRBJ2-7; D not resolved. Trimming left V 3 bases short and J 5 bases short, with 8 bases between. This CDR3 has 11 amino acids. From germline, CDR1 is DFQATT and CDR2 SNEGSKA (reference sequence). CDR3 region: CSASRGDEQYF. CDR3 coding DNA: TGCAGTGCTAGTCGCGGTGACGAGCAGTACTTC.

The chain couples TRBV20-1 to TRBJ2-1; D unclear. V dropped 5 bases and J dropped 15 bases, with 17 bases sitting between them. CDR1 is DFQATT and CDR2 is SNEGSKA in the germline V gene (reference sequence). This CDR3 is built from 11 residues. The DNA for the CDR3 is TGCAGTGCTGCTGGTGGACCGGGCGCGTTCTTC. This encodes CSAAGGPGAFF.

The CDR3 region has the DNA TGTGCCAGCAGCTCACAAGGGACAATGGCCGATACGCAGTATTTT. It specifies CASSSQGTMADTQYF. The chain links TRBV25-1 to TRBJ2-3; a weak D match, TRBD1 (6 bases). The CDR3 loop spans 15 amino acids. CDR1 and CDR2 (germline): MGHDK, SYGVNS. V was clipped by 6 bases and J by 6 bases, with 19 bases between them.

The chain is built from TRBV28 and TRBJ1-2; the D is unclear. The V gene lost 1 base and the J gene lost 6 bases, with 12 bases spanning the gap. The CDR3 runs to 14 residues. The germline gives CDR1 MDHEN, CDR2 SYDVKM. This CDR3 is CASSLLDGRDGYTF. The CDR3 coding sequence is TGTGCCAGCAGTTTATTGGACGGCCGAGATGGCTACACCTTC.

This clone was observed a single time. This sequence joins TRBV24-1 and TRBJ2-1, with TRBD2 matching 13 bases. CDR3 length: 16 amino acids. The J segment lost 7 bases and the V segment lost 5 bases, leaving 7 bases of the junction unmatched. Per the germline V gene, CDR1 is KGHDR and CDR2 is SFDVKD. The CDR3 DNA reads TGTGCCACCAGTGGGACTAGCGGGAGCGTTGGGAATGAGCAGTTCTTC. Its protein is CATSGTSGSVGNEQFF.

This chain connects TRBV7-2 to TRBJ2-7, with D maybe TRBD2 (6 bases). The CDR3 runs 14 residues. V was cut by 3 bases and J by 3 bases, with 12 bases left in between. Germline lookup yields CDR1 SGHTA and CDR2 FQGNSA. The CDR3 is CASSLSGGFYEQYF. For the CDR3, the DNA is TGTGCCAGCAGCTTGTCCGGAGGGTTCTACGAGCAGTACTTC.

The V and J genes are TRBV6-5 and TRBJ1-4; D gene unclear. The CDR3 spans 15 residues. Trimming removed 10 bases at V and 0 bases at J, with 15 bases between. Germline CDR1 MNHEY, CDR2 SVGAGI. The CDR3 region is CATPDGSATNEKLFF. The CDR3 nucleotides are TGTGCCACCCCAGACGGATCTGCAACTAATGAAAAACTGTTTTTT.

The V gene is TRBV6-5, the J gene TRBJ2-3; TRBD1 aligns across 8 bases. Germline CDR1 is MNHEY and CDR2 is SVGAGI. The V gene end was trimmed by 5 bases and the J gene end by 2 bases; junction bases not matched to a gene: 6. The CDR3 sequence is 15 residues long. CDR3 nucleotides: TGTGCCAGCAGTCCTGGACAGGGTCTCACAGATACGCAGTATTTT. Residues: CASSPGQGLTDTQYF.